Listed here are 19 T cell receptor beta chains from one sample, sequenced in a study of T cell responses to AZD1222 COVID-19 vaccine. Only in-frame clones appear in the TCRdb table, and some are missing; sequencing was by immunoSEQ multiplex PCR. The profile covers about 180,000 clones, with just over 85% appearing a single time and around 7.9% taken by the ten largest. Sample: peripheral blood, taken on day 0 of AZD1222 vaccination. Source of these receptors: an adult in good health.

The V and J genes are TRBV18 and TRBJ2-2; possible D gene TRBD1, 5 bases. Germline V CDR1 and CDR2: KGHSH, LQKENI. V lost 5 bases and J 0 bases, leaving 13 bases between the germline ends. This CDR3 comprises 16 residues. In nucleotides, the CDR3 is TGTGCCAGCTCAACAGACAGCCGCCCGAACACCGGGGAGCTGTTTTTT. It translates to CASSTDSRPNTGELFF.

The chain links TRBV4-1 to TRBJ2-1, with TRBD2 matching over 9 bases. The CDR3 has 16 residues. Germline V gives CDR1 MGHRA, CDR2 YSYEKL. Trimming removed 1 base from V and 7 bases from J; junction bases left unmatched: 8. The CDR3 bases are TGCGCCAGCAGCCAAGTTATAGGACTAGCGTTAAATGAGCAGTTCTTC. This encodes CASSQVIGLALNEQFF.

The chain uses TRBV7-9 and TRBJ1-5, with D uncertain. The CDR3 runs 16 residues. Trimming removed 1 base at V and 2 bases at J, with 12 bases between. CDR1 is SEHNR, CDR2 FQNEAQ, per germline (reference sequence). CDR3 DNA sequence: TGTGCCAGCAGCTTAGTAGCCGGGGATGGCAATCAGCCCCAGCATTTT. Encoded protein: CASSLVAGDGNQPQHF.

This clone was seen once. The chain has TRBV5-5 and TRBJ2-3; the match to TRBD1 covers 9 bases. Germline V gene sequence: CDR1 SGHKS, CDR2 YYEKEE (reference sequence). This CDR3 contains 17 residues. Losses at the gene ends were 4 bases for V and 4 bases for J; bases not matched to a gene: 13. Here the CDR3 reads CASSVSGTGHRADTQYF. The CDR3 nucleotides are TGTGCCAGCAGCGTGTCAGGGACAGGGCATAGGGCAGATACGCAGTATTTT.

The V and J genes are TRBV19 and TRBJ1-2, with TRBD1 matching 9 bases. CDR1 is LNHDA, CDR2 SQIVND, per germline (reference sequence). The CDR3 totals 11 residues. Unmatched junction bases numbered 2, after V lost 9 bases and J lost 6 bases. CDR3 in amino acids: CASRTGDGYTF. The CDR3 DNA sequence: TGTGCCAGCAGGACAGGGGATGGCTACACCTTC.

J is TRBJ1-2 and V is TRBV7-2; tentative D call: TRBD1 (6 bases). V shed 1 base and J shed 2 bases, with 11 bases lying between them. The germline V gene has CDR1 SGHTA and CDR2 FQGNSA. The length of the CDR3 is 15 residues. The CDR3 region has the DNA TGTGCCAGCAGCTTAGATCGCGGGACAAACTATGGCTACACCTTC. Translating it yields CASSLDRGTNYGYTF.

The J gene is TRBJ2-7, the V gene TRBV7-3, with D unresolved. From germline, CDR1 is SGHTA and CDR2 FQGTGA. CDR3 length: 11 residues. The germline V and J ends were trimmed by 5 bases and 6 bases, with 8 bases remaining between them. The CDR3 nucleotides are TGTGCCAGCAGCCCCCACCGCGAGCAGTACTTC. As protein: CASSPHREQYF. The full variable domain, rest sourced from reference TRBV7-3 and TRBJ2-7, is GAGVSQTPSNKVTEKGKYVELRCDPISGHTALYWYRQSLGQGPEFLIYFQGTGAADDSGLPNDRFFAVRPEGSVSTLKIQRTERGDSAVYLCASSPHREQYFGPGTRLTVT.

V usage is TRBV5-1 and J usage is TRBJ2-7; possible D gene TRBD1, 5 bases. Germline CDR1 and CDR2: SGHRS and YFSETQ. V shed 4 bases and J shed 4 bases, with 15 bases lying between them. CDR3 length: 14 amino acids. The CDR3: CASSLVQEGYEQYF. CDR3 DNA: TGCGCCAGCAGCCTGGTACAGGAAGGGTACGAGCAGTACTTC.

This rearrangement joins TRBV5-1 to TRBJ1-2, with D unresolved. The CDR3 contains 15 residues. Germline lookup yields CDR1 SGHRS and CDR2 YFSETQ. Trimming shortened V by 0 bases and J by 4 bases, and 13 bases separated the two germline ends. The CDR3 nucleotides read TGCGCCAGCAGCTTGGAGGCGGGAAAGGGCTATGGCTACACCTTC. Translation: CASSLEAGKGYGYTF.

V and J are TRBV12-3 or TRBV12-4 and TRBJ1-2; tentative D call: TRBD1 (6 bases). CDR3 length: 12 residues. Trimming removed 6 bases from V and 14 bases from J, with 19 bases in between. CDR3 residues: CASSTSAGEGTF. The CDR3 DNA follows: TGTGCCAGCAGCACCTCCGCAGGGGAGGGGACCTTC.

The DNA for the CDR3 is TGTGCCAGTAGCAGGGCTGGTTCACCCCTCCACTTT. Its protein is CASSRAGSPLHF. The chain carries TRBV19 and TRBJ1-6; a weak D match, TRBD1 (5 bases). Germline lookup yields CDR1 LNHDA and CDR2 SQIVND (reference sequence). Trimming took 6 bases from V and 9 from J, leaving 9 bases between them. This CDR3 is built from 12 residues.

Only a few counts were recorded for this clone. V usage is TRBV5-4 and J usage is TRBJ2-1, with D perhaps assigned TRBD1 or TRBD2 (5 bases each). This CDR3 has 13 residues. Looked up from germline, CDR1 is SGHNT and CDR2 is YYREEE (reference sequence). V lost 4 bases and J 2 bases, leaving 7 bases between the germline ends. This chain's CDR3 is CASSEGPYNEQFF. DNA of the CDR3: TGTGCCAGCAGCGAGGGACCCTACAATGAGCAGTTCTTC.

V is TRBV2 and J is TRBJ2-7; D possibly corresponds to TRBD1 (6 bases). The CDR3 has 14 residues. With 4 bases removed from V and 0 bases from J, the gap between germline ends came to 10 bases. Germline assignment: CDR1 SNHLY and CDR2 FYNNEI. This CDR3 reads CASSGTASSYEQYF. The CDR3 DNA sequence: TGTGCCAGCAGTGGGACAGCGAGCTCCTACGAGCAGTACTTC.

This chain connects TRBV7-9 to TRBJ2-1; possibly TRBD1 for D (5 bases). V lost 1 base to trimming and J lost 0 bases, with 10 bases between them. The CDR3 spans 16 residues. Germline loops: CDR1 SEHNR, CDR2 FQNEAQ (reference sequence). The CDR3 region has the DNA TGTGCCAGCAGCTTAGTAGCAGGGCGCTCCTACAATGAGCAGTTCTTC. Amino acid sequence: CASSLVAGRSYNEQFF.

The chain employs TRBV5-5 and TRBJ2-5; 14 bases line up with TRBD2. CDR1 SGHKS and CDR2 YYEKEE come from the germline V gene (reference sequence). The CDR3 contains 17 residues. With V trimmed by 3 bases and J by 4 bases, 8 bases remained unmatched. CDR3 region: CASSSSSGTSGRETQYF. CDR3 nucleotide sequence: TGTGCCAGCAGCTCATCGTCCGGGACTAGCGGGAGAGAGACCCAGTACTTC.

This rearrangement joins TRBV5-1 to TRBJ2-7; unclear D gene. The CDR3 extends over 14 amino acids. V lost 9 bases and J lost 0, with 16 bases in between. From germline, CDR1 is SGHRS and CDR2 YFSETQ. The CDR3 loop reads CATKSGLRSYEQYF. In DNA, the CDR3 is TGCGCCACCAAGTCAGGCCTCCGCTCCTACGAGCAGTACTTC.

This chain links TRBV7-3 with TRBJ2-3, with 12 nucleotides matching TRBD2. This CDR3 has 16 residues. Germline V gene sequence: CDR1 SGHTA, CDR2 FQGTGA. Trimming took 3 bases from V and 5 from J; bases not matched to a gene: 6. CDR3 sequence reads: CASSFGLAGMIDTQYF. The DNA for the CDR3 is TGTGCCAGCAGCTTTGGACTAGCGGGGATGATAGATACGCAGTATTTT.

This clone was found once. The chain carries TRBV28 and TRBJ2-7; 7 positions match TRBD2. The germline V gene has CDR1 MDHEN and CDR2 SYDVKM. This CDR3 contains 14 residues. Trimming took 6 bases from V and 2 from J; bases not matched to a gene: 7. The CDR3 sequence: CASRLPGTTYEQYF. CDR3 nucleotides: TGTGCCAGCAGACTCCCCGGGACTACCTACGAGCAGTACTTC.

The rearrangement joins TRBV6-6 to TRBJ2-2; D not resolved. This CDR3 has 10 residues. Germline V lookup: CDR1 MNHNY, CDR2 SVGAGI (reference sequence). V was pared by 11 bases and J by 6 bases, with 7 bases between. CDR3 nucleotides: TGTGCCTCCCGGTCCGGGGAGCTGTTTTTT. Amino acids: CASRSGELFF.